The TCR beta chain under discussion was sequenced for a study of CD8 T cells in ankylosing spondylitis. V was clipped by 2 bases and J by 6 bases, with 10 bases between them. There are 14 residues in the CDR3. CDR1 SGHAT and CDR2 FQNNGV come from the germline V gene. General study findings and limits: What seemed typical of ankylosing spondylitis blood was a TCR beta motif built from roughly eight highly homologous variants.

This clonotype was picked up a small number of times. Its antigen is not known. TCRdb reprocessed the 5' RACE reads via MiXCR and lists one record per CDR3 protein. The sample includes about 540,000 distinct CDR3 sequences, 12% seen only once; the top ten take approximately 7%. This clonotype originated in a male donor with ankylosing spondylitis. The chain links TRBV11-2 to TRBJ2-2; the D is unclear. Sequenced input: blood, either unsorted or a sorted T cell fraction (not recorded which). CDR3 coding DNA: TGTGCCAGCAGCTTATCTCCGGAGCCCGGGGAGCTGTTTTTT. Translating it yields CASSLSPEPGELFF.